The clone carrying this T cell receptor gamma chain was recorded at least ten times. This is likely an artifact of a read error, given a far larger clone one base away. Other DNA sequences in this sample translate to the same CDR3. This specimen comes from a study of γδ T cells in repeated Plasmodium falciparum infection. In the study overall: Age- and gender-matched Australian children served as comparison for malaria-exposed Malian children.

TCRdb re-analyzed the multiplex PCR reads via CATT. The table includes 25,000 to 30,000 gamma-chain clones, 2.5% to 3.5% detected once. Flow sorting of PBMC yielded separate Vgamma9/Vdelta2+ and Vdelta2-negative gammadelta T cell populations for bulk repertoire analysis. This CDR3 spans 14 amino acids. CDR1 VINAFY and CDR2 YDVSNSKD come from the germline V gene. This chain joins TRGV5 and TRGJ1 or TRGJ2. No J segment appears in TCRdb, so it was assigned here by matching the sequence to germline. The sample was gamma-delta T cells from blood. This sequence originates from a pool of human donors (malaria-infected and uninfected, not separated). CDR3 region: CATWDRRRYYKKLF. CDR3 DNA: TGCGCCACCTGGGACAGGCGGCGGTATTATAAGAAACTCTTT.